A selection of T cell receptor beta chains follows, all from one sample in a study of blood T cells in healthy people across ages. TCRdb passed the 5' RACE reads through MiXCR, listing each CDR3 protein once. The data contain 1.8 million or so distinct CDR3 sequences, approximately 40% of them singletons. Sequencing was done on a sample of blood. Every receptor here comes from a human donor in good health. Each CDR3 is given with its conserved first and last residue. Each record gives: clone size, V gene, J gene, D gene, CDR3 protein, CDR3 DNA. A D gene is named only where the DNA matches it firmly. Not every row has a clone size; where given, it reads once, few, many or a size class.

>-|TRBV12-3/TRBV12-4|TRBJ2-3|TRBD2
CASRPGTSGYTDTQYF
TGTGCCAGCAGACCCGGGACTAGCGGTTACACAGATACGCAGTATTTT
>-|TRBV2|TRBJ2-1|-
CAALGGSSYNEQFF
TGTGCCGCGCTGGGGGGTAGCTCCTACAATGAGCAGTTCTTC
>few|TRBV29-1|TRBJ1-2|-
CSVDFGAGVSMEGYTF
TGCAGCGTTGACTTTGGGGCCGGGGTATCTATGGAGGGCTACACCTTC
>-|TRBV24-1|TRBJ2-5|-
CATSETIRGTQYF
TGTGCCACCAGTGAGACGATCCGGGGGACCCAGTACTTC
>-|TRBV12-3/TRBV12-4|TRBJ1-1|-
CASSLEGIDTEAFF
TGTGCCAGCAGTTTGGAGGGGATTGACACTGAAGCTTTCTTT
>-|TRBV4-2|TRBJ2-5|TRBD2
CASSPIAGDGETQYF
TGTGCCAGCAGCCCCATAGCGGGGGATGGAGAGACCCAGTACTTC
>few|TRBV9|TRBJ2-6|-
CASSASRQGGSGANVLTF
TGTGCCAGCAGCGCCAGCCGACAGGGAGGCTCTGGGGCCAACGTCCTGACTTTC
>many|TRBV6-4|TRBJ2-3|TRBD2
CASSERGGTDTQYF
TGTGCCAGCAGTGAGCGGGGGGGCACAGATACGCAGTATTTT
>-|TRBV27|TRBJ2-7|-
CASRIGPRLEQYF
TGTGCCAGCAGAATAGGGCCCCGTCTCGAGCAGTACTTC
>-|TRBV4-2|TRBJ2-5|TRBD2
CASSQDIGEGLQETQYF
TGTGCCAGCAGCCAAGATATTGGGGAGGGGCTCCAAGAGACCCAGTACTTC
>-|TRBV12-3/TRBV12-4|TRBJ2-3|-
CASSFGGVSTDAQYF
TGTGCCAGCAGTTTCGGTGGGGTAAGCACAGATGCGCAGTATTTT
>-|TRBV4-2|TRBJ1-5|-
CASSPVGGDQPQHF
TGTGCCAGCAGCCCAGTTGGGGGGGATCAGCCCCAGCATTTT
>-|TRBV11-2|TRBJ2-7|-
CASSLVPRRYEQYF
TGTGCCAGCAGCTTAGTGCCCAGGCGGTACGAGCAGTACTTC
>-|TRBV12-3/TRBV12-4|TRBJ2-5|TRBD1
CASSETGGQETQYF
TGCGCCAGCAGCGAAACAGGGGGCCAAGAGACCCAGTACTTC
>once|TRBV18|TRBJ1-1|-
CASSPEGGVITEAFF
TGTGCCAGCTCACCCGAGGGGGGGGTTATCACTGAAGCTTTCTTT
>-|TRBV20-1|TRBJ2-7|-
CSARDQINPGRVAHEQYF
TGCAGTGCTAGAGATCAAATCAATCCAGGACGGGTAGCCCACGAGCAGTACTTC
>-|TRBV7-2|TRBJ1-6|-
CASGLTLWSPLHF
TGTGCCAGCGGCTTAACGTTATGGTCACCCCTCCACTTT
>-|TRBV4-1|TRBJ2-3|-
CASSQDTLTDTQYF
TGCGCCAGCAGCCAAGACACCCTAACAGATACGCAGTATTTT
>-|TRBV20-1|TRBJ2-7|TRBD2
CSAEVSSGGNYEQYF
TGCAGTGCTGAGGTGTCTAGCGGAGGGAATTACGAGCAGTACTTC
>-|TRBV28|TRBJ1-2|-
CASSHYQNINYGHTF
TGTGCCAGCAGCCACTACCAAAACATTAACTATGGCCACACCTTC
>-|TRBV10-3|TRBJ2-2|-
CAISQYTGELFF
TGTGCCATCAGTCAATACACCGGGGAGCTGTTTTTT
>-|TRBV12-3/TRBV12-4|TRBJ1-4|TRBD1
CASRQGAGEKLFF
TGTGCCAGCAGGCAGGGGGCCGGAGAAAAACTGTTTTTT
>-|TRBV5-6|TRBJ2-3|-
CASSYTGSRYTDTQYF
TGTGCCAGCAGTTATACAGGGTCCCGGTACACAGATACGCAGTATTTT
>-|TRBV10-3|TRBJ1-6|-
CATSESGHGYNSPLHF
TGTGCCACCAGTGAGTCGGGACACGGGTATAATTCACCCCTCCACTTT
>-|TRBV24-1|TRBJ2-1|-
CATSDPLSATNHNEQFF
TGTGCCACCAGTGACCCCCTGAGCGCGACAAACCACAATGAGCAGTTCTTC
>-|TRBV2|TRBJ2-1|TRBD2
CASSAKELAGEYEQFF
TGTGCCAGCAGTGCAAAGGAACTAGCGGGGGAATATGAGCAGTTCTTC
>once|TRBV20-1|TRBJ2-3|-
CSAREDGRTDTQYF
TGCAGCGCTAGAGAAGACGGGCGCACAGATACGCAGTATTTT
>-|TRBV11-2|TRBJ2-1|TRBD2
CASSRSGRPIDEQFF
TGTGCCAGCAGCCGCAGCGGGAGACCTATCGATGAGCAGTTCTTC
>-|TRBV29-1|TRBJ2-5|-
CSVLAKETQYF
TGCAGCGTCCTAGCTAAAGAGACCCAGTACTTC
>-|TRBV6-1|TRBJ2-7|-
CASSEAIYSVDGYEQYF
TGTGCCAGCAGTGAAGCGATCTACTCAGTTGACGGCTACGAGCAGTACTTC
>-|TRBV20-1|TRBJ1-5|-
CSAPLGPGDQPQHF
TGCAGTGCCCCATTGGGGCCAGGGGATCAGCCCCAGCATTTT
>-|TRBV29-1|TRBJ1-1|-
CSVVSLEGDRVGTEAFF
TGCAGCGTTGTTAGTCTAGAAGGGGATCGGGTCGGCACTGAAGCTTTCTTT
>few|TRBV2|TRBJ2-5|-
CASSDREETQYF
TGTGCCAGCAGTGACCGGGAAGAGACCCAGTACTTC
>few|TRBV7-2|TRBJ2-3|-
CASSRAAPDTQYF
TGTGCCAGCAGCCGTGCTGCGCCTGATACGCAGTATTTT
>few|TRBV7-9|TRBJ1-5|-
CASSLGIGQPQHF
TGTGCCAGCAGCTTGGGTATAGGTCAGCCCCAGCATTTT
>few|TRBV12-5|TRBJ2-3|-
CASGLYTDTQYF
TGTGCTAGTGGTTTGTACACAGATACGCAGTATTTT
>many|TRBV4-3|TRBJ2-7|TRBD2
CASSQEWRGGEQYF
TGCGCCAGCAGCCAAGAGTGGCGCGGGGGGGAGCAGTACTTC
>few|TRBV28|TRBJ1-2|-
CASSSATGWGYTF
TGTGCCAGCAGTTCGGCGACAGGCTGGGGCTACACCTTC
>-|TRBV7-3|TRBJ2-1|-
CASSLTWGDNEQFF
TGTGCCAGCAGCTTAACGTGGGGGGACAATGAGCAGTTCTTC
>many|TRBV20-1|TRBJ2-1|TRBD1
CSARRTGPSSQFF
TGCAGTGCTAGACGGACAGGTCCGAGTAGTCAGTTCTTC
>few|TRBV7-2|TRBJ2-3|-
CASSLSPPGVTDTQYF
TGTGCCAGCAGTCTTAGTCCGCCGGGGGTCACAGATACGCAGTATTTT
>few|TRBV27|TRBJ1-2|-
CASSYGPKANYGYTF
TGTGCCAGCAGTTACGGTCCCAAAGCTAACTATGGCTACACCTTC
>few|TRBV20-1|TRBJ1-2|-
CSPGYGYTF
TGCAGTCCAGGGTATGGCTACACCTTC
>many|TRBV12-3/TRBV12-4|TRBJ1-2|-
CASSPRGTYGYTF
TGTGCCAGCAGTCCCCGGGGTACCTATGGCTACACCTTC
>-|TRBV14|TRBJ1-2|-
CASSRDVWNYGYTF
TGTGCCAGCAGCCGGGACGTCTGGAACTATGGCTACACCTTC